This T cell receptor beta chain stems from a study of CD8 T cells in ankylosing spondylitis. Study conclusions and caveats: Earlier studies detected some motif variants in reactive arthritis synovial fluid and blood. Blood from ankylosing spondylitis patients appeared to carry a characteristic roughly 8-variant TCR beta motif. In ankylosing spondylitis patients, matched synovial fluid reportedly showed significant enrichment of disease-linked clones.

With respect to this clonotype: As yet, its antigen is unknown.

Each CDR3 protein gets one entry after TCRdb re-called the 5' RACE reads with MiXCR. The data show just over 350,000 distinct CDR3 sequences, roughly 20% seen once. This CDR3 contains 14 residues. Germline CDR1 and CDR2: DFQATT and SNEGSKA (reference sequence). V shed 1 base, J shed 9 bases, and the junction held 5 bases outside the gene matches. Sequenced sample: blood, either unsorted or a sorted T cell fraction (not recorded which). The receptor was isolated from a male donor with ankylosing spondylitis or in good health (not recorded which). The chain joins TRBV20-1 to TRBJ1-6; 8 bases align to TRBD1. CDR3 protein: CSARGTGLGSPLHF. The DNA for the CDR3 is TGCAGTGCTAGAGGGACAGGGTTGGGTTCACCCCTCCACTTT.